This record looks at one TCR beta chain sequence and its context. V lost 0 bases, J lost 9 bases, and 18 bases lay in between. Per germline, CDR1 SQVTM and CDR2 ANQGSEA. The CDR3 is made up of 15 amino acids. These data come from a study of OX40 agonist ivuxolimab in advanced cancers. Across the whole study: The patients' treatment was ivuxolimab, an agonistic anti-OX40 (CD134) antibody. Patients were dosed intravenously with ivuxolimab at 0.01 to 10 mg/kg every 2 weeks. Aged roughly 20 to 85 with a mean of approximately 57 years, they were roughly 83% male.

TCRdb's copy holds only in-frame clones and misses some; the assay was immunoSEQ multiplex PCR. The sample holds nearly 50,000 clones, about nine tenths seen once. The genes are TRBV29-1 and TRBJ2-4; the D gene could be TRBD1 or TRBD2 (7 bases each). This receptor was obtained from an adult with an advanced solid tumor such as melanoma, head and neck, liver or kidney cancer. The sequences come from CD4+ or CD8+ T cells sorted from blood, collected in a trial of the OX40 agonist ivuxolimab. Written as DNA, the CDR3 is TGCAGCGTTGAAGACTCTTCCGACAGGGAGGGCATTCAGTACTTC. Encoded protein: CSVEDSSDREGIQYF.